This is a list of T cell receptor beta chains from one sample in a study of blood T cell repertoires in COVID-19. TCRdb keeps only in-frame clones here, not all; method: immunoSEQ multiplex PCR. The sample comprises about 160,000 clones, about 86% of which are singletons, and less than 3.5% rests with the top ten. The source material was peripheral blood. The receptor set was obtained from a man aged 65-85 years with acute or convalescent COVID-19. Both conserved end residues are part of each CDR3. Fields, in order: CDR3 protein, CDR3 DNA, J gene, clone size, D gene, V gene. A D gene is named only where the DNA matches it firmly. Clone size is given for some rows only: seen once, a few or many times, or a class if the clone is expanded.

CDR3: CATSRDLNSNSNQPQHF; DNA: TGTGCCACCAGCAGAGATCTCAACAGTAATAGCAATCAGCCCCAGCATTTT; J: TRBJ1-5; size: few; D: .; V: TRBV15
CDR3: CASSGLAVSYNEQFF; DNA: TGTGCCAGCAGCGGGCTAGCGGTCTCCTACAATGAGCAGTTCTTC; J: TRBJ2-1; size: .; D: TRBD2; V: TRBV6-2/TRBV6-3
CDR3: CASSQSFRLAGYNEQFF; DNA: TGTGCCAGCAGCCAATCGTTTAGGCTAGCGGGGTACAATGAGCAGTTCTTC; J: TRBJ2-1; size: .; D: TRBD2; V: TRBV3-1/TRBV3-2
CDR3: CASSPRLAGTQYF; DNA: TGTGCCAGCAGTCCGCGGCTAGCGGGGACCCAGTATTTT; J: TRBJ2-3; size: .; D: TRBD2; V: TRBV6-5
CDR3: CASSKTGGGTEAFF; DNA: TGTGCCAGCAGTAAGACAGGGGGCGGCACTGAAGCTTTCTTT; J: TRBJ1-1; size: .; D: TRBD1; V: TRBV6-5
CDR3: CASTQDRNIQYF; DNA: TGTGCCAGCACCCAGGACAGAAACATTCAGTACTTC; J: TRBJ2-4; size: once; D: .; V: TRBV12-3/TRBV12-4
CDR3: CASSQLTGTGYNEQFF; DNA: TGTGCCAGCAGCCAATTAACCGGGACAGGCTACAATGAGCAGTTCTTC; J: TRBJ2-1; size: .; D: TRBD1; V: TRBV14
CDR3: CASSRTGGREKLFF; DNA: TGTGCCAGCAGTAGGACAGGGGGCCGTGAAAAACTGTTTTTT; J: TRBJ1-4; size: .; D: TRBD1; V: TRBV5-6
CDR3: CASSQQGRIHEQYF; DNA: TGTGCCAGCAGCCAACAGGGACGGATACACGAGCAGTACTTC; J: TRBJ2-7; size: .; D: .; V: TRBV27
CDR3: CASSGGRVYGYTF; DNA: TGTGCCAGCAGTGGAGGCAGGGTCTATGGCTACACCTTC; J: TRBJ1-2; size: .; D: .; V: TRBV2
CDR3: CASSAGQGGNSPLHF; DNA: TGTGCCAGCAGCGCCGGACAGGGGGGTAATTCACCCCTCCACTTT; J: TRBJ1-6; size: .; D: TRBD1; V: TRBV7-2
CDR3: CASSLVTRRGEETQYF; DNA: TGTGCCAGCAGCTTGGTAACCAGGAGGGGCGAAGAGACCCAGTACTTC; J: TRBJ2-5; size: .; D: .; V: TRBV5-6
CDR3: CASSLGRDGEQFF; DNA: TGTGCCAGCAGCTTAGGGCGGGATGGTGAGCAGTTCTTC; J: TRBJ2-1; size: .; D: .; V: TRBV7-3
CDR3: CAISRDSSYNEQFF; DNA: TGTGCCATCAGCAGGGATAGCTCCTACAATGAGCAGTTCTTC; J: TRBJ2-1; size: .; D: .; V: TRBV10-3
CDR3: CASSLSGTEGTQYF; DNA: TGTGCCAGCAGCTTGTCCGGGACAGAAGGGACCCAGTACTTC; J: TRBJ2-5; size: .; D: TRBD1; V: TRBV7-9
CDR3: CASSLEGRVRTDTQYF; DNA: TGCGCCAGCAGCTTGGAAGGCAGGGTGCGCACAGATACGCAGTATTTT; J: TRBJ2-3; size: .; D: .; V: TRBV5-1
CDR3: CASSLELSRQETQYF; DNA: TGTGCCAGCAGCTTAGAGTTGTCGCGGCAAGAGACCCAGTACTTC; J: TRBJ2-5; size: once; D: .; V: TRBV11-2
CDR3: CASSQSGNSPLHF; DNA: TGTGCCAGCTCCCAGTCCGGGAATTCACCCCTCCACTTT; J: TRBJ1-6; size: few; D: .; V: TRBV7-9
CDR3: CARSSRTSGSYEQYF; DNA: TGTGCCAGAAGCTCACGGACTAGCGGGAGTTACGAGCAGTACTTC; J: TRBJ2-7; size: .; D: TRBD2; V: TRBV5-3
CDR3: CASSPVRGQNTEAFF; DNA: TGCGCCAGCAGCCCCGTAAGGGGTCAGAACACTGAAGCTTTCTTT; J: TRBJ1-1; size: once; D: .; V: TRBV5-1
CDR3: CASSLYGSQGLTDTQYF; DNA: TGTGCCAGCAGCTTATACGGTTCTCAGGGGTTGACAGATACGCAGTATTTT; J: TRBJ2-3; size: .; D: .; V: TRBV7-2
CDR3: CASSYGAVDNSPLHF; DNA: TGTGCCAGCAGTTACGGGGCGGTGGATAATTCACCCCTCCACTTT; J: TRBJ1-6; size: few; D: .; V: TRBV6-6
CDR3: CASSRGDSLQHF; DNA: TGTGCCAGCAGCCGTGGGGACAGCCTCCAGCATTTT; J: TRBJ1-5; size: few; D: TRBD1; V: TRBV6-6
CDR3: CASSASGGLSGNTIYF; DNA: TGTGCCAGCAGTGCGTCTGGAGGGCTCTCTGGAAACACCATATATTTT; J: TRBJ1-3; size: once; D: .; V: TRBV28
CDR3: CASSREIHEQFF; DNA: TGTGCCAGCAGTCGAGAAATCCATGAGCAGTTCTTC; J: TRBJ2-1; size: .; D: .; V: TRBV12-3/TRBV12-4
CDR3: CASSLVKNGEQFF; DNA: TGCGCCAGCAGCTTGGTGAAAAACGGTGAGCAGTTCTTC; J: TRBJ2-1; size: .; D: .; V: TRBV5-1
CDR3: CASSPPDSAGNTIYF; DNA: TGTGCCAGCTCCCCTCCGGACAGTGCTGGAAACACCATATATTTT; J: TRBJ1-3; size: .; D: .; V: TRBV18
CDR3: CASSPQLLADNTGELFF; DNA: TGTGCCAGCTCACCACAGCTCCTAGCGGACAACACCGGGGAGCTGTTTTTT; J: TRBJ2-2; size: .; D: TRBD2; V: TRBV18
CDR3: CATSRGQGYQPQHF; DNA: TGTGCCACCAGCAGAGGACAGGGTTATCAGCCCCAGCATTTT; J: TRBJ1-5; size: few; D: TRBD1; V: TRBV15
CDR3: CAISGAGAPGQFF; DNA: TGTGCCATCAGTGGAGCGGGAGCGCCCGGGCAGTTCTTC; J: TRBJ2-1; size: .; D: TRBD2; V: TRBV10-3
CDR3: CATSRGGTEAFF; DNA: TGTGCCACCAGTCGGGGGGGGACTGAAGCTTTCTTT; J: TRBJ1-1; size: .; D: .; V: TRBV24-1
CDR3: CASRKRRAPSYNEQFF; DNA: TGTGCCAGCAGGAAAAGGAGGGCCCCTTCCTACAATGAGCAGTTCTTC; J: TRBJ2-1; size: .; D: .; V: TRBV7-2
CDR3: CASSSAGATYNEQFF; DNA: TGCGCCAGCAGCTCCGCGGGAGCCACCTACAATGAGCAGTTCTTC; J: TRBJ2-1; size: .; D: TRBD2; V: TRBV5-1
CDR3: CASSLGAMAGELFF; DNA: TGTGCCAGCAGCTTGGGGGCCATGGCCGGGGAGCTGTTTTTT; J: TRBJ2-2; size: .; D: .; V: TRBV7-8
CDR3: CASSTRVGQGAREQYF; DNA: TGTGCCAGCAGTACTCGAGTAGGACAGGGGGCAAGGGAGCAGTACTTC; J: TRBJ2-7; size: .; D: TRBD1; V: TRBV28
CDR3: CASSLVSWGGVSDEQYF; DNA: TGCGCCAGCAGCTTGGTGTCATGGGGGGGAGTCTCGGACGAGCAGTACTTC; J: TRBJ2-7; size: .; D: TRBD2; V: TRBV5-1
CDR3: CASSLSLGGLSEKLFF; DNA: TGTGCCAGCAGCTTATCTTTGGGCGGGCTAAGTGAAAAACTGTTTTTT; J: TRBJ1-4; size: .; D: .; V: TRBV7-9
CDR3: CASSLAEPSTDTQYF; DNA: TGTGCCAGCAGTTTGGCGGAACCTAGCACAGATACGCAGTATTTT; J: TRBJ2-3; size: .; D: .; V: TRBV28
CDR3: CASERGTGYTF; DNA: TGTGCCAGTGAAAGGGGGACTGGCTACACCTTC; J: TRBJ1-2; size: .; D: .; V: TRBV6-5
CDR3: CASSIFPGASGQPQHF; DNA: TGTGCCAGTAGTATATTCCCGGGAGCCTCCGGTCAGCCCCAGCATTTT; J: TRBJ1-5; size: .; D: .; V: TRBV19
CDR3: CASSLTSSYEQYF; DNA: TGCGCCAGCAGCCTGACTAGCAGCTACGAGCAGTACTTC; J: TRBJ2-7; size: .; D: TRBD2; V: TRBV5-1
CDR3: CASSLVLAHINEQFF; DNA: TGTGCCAGCAGCTTAGTTCTAGCGCACATAAATGAGCAGTTCTTC; J: TRBJ2-1; size: .; D: .; V: TRBV7-9
CDR3: CASSLGASGSHEQFF; DNA: TGTGCCAGCAGCTTAGGGGCTAGCGGGAGCCATGAGCAGTTCTTC; J: TRBJ2-1; size: .; D: TRBD2; V: TRBV11-3
CDR3: CASSITGTGQETQYF; DNA: TGTGCCAGTAGTATCACCGGGACAGGGCAAGAGACCCAGTACTTC; J: TRBJ2-5; size: .; D: TRBD1; V: TRBV19
CDR3: CASTERGWSSYEQYF; DNA: TGTGCCAGCACTGAGCGGGGCTGGAGCTCCTACGAGCAGTACTTC; J: TRBJ2-7; size: .; D: TRBD2; V: TRBV27
CDR3: CASSLVEAGANVLTF; DNA: TGCGCCAGCAGCTTGGTGGAGGCCGGGGCCAACGTCCTGACTTTC; J: TRBJ2-6; size: .; D: .; V: TRBV5-1
CDR3: CASRGTGPSYEQYF; DNA: TGTGCCAGCAGGGGGACAGGGCCTTCCTACGAGCAGTACTTC; J: TRBJ2-7; size: .; D: TRBD1; V: TRBV5-4
CDR3: CASTDTTRAGYGYTF; DNA: TGTGCCAGTACGGACACCACCCGAGCAGGCTATGGCTACACCTTC; J: TRBJ1-2; size: .; D: .; V: TRBV19
CDR3: CASSMASSHNEQFF; DNA: TGTGCCAGCAGTATGGCCTCTAGTCACAATGAGCAGTTCTTC; J: TRBJ2-1; size: .; D: .; V: TRBV27
CDR3: CASSGTGGYEQYF; DNA: TGTGCCAGCAGCGGGACAGGGGGCTACGAGCAGTACTTC; J: TRBJ2-7; size: .; D: TRBD1; V: TRBV12-3/TRBV12-4
CDR3: CASSGAAAKETQYF; DNA: TGTGCCAGCAGTGGTGCGGCAGCGAAAGAGACCCAGTACTTC; J: TRBJ2-5; size: .; D: .; V: TRBV2
CDR3: CATSGRVNQETQYF; DNA: TGTGCCACCAGTGGGAGGGTCAACCAAGAGACCCAGTACTTC; J: TRBJ2-5; size: .; D: .; V: TRBV24-1
CDR3: CATSRDRASGDLAKNIQYF; DNA: TGTGCCACCAGCAGAGATAGGGCTAGCGGGGACCTAGCCAAAAACATTCAGTACTTC; J: TRBJ2-4; size: .; D: TRBD2; V: TRBV15
CDR3: CASSLVTSGGTDTQYF; DNA: TGCGCCAGCAGCTTGGTTACTAGCGGAGGCACAGATACGCAGTATTTT; J: TRBJ2-3; size: .; D: TRBD2; V: TRBV5-1